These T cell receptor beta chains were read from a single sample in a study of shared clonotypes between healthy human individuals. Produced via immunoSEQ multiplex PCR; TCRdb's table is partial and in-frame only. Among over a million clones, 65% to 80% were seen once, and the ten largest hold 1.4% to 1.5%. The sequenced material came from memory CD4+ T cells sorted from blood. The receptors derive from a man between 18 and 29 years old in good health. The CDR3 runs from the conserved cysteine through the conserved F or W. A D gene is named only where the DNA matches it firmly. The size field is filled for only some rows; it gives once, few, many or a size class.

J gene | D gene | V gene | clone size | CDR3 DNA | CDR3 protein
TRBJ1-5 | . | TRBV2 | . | TGTGCCAGCAGTGAAGAACCGAATAGCAATCAGCCCCAGCATTTT | CASSEEPNSNQPQHF
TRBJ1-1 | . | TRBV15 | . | TGTGCCACCAGCAGAGATCGCGGCACTGAAGCTTTCTTT | CATSRDRGTEAFF
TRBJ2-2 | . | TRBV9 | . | TGTGCCAGCAGCGTAAGGCACATGAACACCGGGGAGCTGTTTTTT | CASSVRHMNTGELFF
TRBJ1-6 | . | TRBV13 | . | TGTGCCAGCAGCTTAGGCCTAAGGGAGCTCAGCTCCTATAATTCACCCCTCCACTTT | CASSLGLRELSSYNSPLHF
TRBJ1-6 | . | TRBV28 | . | TGTGCCAGCAGCCCACCGGTACAGGGCAGGAATTCACCCCTCCACTTT | CASSPPVQGRNSPLHF
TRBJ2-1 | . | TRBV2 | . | TGTGCCAGCAGTGAAGAAGGGGGCTCCTACAATGAGCAGTTCTTC | CASSEEGGSYNEQFF
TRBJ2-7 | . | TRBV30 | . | TGTGCCTGGAGTCAGTTTGTAACCGAGCAGTACTTC | CAWSQFVTEQYF
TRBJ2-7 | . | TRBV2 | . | TGTGCCAGCAGTTTAGCGACTTACGAGCAGTACTTC | CASSLATYEQYF
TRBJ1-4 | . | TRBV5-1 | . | TGCGCCAGCAGCCTCCAACAGGGCAATGGTGAAAAACTGTTTTTT | CASSLQQGNGEKLFF
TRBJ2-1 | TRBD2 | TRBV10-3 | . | TGTGCCACCCAACTTAGCGGGCTCTACAATGAGCAGTTCTTC | CATQLSGLYNEQFF
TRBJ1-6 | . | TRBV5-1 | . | TGCGCCAGCAGCTTGGGACAAGTGTCGTCACCCCTCCACTTT | CASSLGQVSSPLHF
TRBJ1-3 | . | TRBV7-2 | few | TGTGCCAGCAGCTTACAGGGAACCTCTGGAAACACCATATATTTT | CASSLQGTSGNTIYF
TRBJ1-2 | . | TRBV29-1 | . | TGCAGCGTTGTGGCTGGGGCTAACTATGGCTACACCTTC | CSVVAGANYGYTF
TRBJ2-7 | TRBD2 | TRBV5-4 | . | TGTGCCAGCAGTTCTGGACTAGCGGGAGCCAATTCCGAGCAGTACTTC | CASSSGLAGANSEQYF
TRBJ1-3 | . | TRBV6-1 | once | TGTGCCAGCAGTGAAGGAGGGGCAGCAGGAAACACCATATATTTT | CASSEGGAAGNTIYF
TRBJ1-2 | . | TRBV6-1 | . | TGTGCCAGCAGCCTCATCTGGGCCGGAGGCTACACCTTC | CASSLIWAGGYTF
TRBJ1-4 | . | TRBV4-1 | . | TGCGCCAGCAGCCAAGATCCGATGAGGGGGGAAAAACTGTTTTTT | CASSQDPMRGEKLFF
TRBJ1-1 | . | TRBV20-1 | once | TGCAGTGCTAGGGACAGTTGGGAAGCTTTCTTT | CSARDSWEAFF
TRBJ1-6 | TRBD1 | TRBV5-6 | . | TGTGCCAGCAGCTTGCGAGGGACAGGCTCCTATAATTCACCCCTCCACTTT | CASSLRGTGSYNSPLHF
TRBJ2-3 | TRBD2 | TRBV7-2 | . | TGTGCCAGCAGCTTTCGGATAGGTCTGGCGGGAGGTAAGGATACGCAGTATTTT | CASSFRIGLAGGKDTQYF
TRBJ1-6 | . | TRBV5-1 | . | TGCGCCAGCAGCTTGGCCCCCTCATCAAGCTCCTATAATTCACCCCTCCACTTT | CASSLAPSSSSYNSPLHF
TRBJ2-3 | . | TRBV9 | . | TGTGCCAGCAGCGTCGGGGTTTACACAGATACGCAGTATTTT | CASSVGVYTDTQYF
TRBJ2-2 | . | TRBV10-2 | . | TGCGCCAGCAGTGAGATAGGGGAGCTGTTTTTT | CASSEIGELFF